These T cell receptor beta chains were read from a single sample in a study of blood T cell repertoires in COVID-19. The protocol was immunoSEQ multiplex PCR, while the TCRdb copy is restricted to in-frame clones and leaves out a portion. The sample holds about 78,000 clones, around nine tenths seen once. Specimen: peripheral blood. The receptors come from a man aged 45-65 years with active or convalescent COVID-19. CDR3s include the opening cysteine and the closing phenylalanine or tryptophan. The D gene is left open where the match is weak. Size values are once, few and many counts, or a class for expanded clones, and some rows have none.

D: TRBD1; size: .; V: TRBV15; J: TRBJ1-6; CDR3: CATSRTGGFDSPLHF; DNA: TGTGCCACCAGTCGGACAGGGGGCTTTGATTCACCCCTCCACTTT
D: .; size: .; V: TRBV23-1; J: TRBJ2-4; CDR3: CASSQSMDRKNIQYF; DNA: TGCGCCAGCAGTCAATCTATGGACAGAAAAAACATTCAGTACTTC
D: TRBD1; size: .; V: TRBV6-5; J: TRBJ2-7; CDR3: CASGRTGLYEQYF; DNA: TGTGCCAGCGGGAGGACAGGGCTCTACGAGCAGTACTTC
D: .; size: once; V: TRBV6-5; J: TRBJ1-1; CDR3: CASTPSTGNTEAFF; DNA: TGTGCCAGCACTCCATCGACAGGCAACACTGAAGCTTTCTTT
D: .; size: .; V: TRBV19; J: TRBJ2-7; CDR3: CASSSVGSYEQYF; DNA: TGTGCCAGTAGTAGTGTCGGTTCCTACGAGCAGTACTTC
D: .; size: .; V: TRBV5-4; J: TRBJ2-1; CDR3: CASSLSVAMHEQFF; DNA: TGTGCCAGCAGCTTGTCGGTAGCGATGCATGAGCAGTTCTTC
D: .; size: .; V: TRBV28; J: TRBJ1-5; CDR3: CASGRSGQPQHF; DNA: TGTGCCAGCGGACGCTCAGGGCAGCCCCAGCATTTT
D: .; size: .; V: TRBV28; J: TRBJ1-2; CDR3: CASSFAGGNYGYTF; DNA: TGTGCCAGCAGTTTTGCGGGGGGGAACTATGGCTACACCTTC
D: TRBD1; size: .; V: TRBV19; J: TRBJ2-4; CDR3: CASSIGGQAAKNIQYF; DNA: TGTGCCAGTAGTATAGGGGGACAGGCCGCCAAAAACATTCAGTACTTC
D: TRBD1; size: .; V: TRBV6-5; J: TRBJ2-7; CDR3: CASLDRGILYEQYF; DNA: TGTGCCAGCCTTGACAGGGGTATACTCTACGAGCAGTACTTC
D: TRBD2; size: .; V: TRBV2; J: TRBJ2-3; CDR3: CASSEQYTSGGTDTQYF; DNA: TGTGCCAGCAGTGAGCAATACACTAGCGGGGGCACAGATACGCAGTATTTT
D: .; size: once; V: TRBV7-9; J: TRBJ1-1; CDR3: CASGPAGRMNTEAFF; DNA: TGTGCCAGCGGGCCCGCGGGACGAATGAACACTGAAGCTTTCTTT
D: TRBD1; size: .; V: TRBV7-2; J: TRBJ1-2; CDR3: CASSVSGTGYGYTF; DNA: TGTGCCAGCAGCGTTTCCGGGACAGGCTATGGCTACACCTTC
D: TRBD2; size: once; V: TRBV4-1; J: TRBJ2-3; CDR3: CASSQVNSGGADTQYF; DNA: TGCGCCAGCAGCCAAGTTAATAGCGGGGGGGCAGATACGCAGTATTTT
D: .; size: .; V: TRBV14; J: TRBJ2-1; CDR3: CASSQEARYNEQFF; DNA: TGTGCCAGCAGCCAAGAAGCCAGGTACAATGAGCAGTTCTTC
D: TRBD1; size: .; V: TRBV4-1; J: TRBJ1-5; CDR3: CASSRTGTDSNQPQHF; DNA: TGCGCCAGCAGCCGGACCGGGACAGATAGCAATCAGCCCCAGCATTTT
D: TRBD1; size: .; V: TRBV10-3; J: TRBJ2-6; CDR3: CAISDYRTGGSLGGANVLTF; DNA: TGTGCCATCAGTGATTATAGGACAGGGGGCTCCCTGGGGGGGGCCAACGTCCTGACTTTC
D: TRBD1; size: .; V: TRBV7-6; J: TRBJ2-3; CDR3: CASSLGTGNTDTQYF; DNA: TGTGCCAGCAGCTTAGGGACAGGGAACACAGATACGCAGTATTTT